The present T cell receptor beta chain was sequenced within a study of cytomegalovirus exposure and HLA in healthy donors. PCR primers comprised 60 Vbeta and 13 Jbeta primers. Some clones are missing from TCRdb's copy, which holds only in-frame ones; the method was immunoSEQ multiplex PCR. The repertoire holds roughly 130,000 clones, with about 85% as singletons. In germline, CDR1 is MDHEN, CDR2 SYDVKM. The CDR3 has 14 amino acids. Trimming took 6 bases from V and 5 from J, leaving 14 bases between them. Specimen: PBMCs. The clonotype was recovered from a female donor in good health and CMV-seronegative. V and J are TRBV28 and TRBJ1-5; no clear D. CDR3 amino acids: CASRPEISDQPQHF. CDR3 in DNA: TGTGCCAGCAGACCCGAAATCAGCGATCAGCCCCAGCATTTT.